The rows below give T cell receptor beta chains drawn from one sample of a study of post-analysis software for immune sequencing data. TCRdb recomputed calls from the PCR reads with MiXCR, one row per CDR3 protein. The table includes about 430,000 distinct CDR3 sequences, 39% detected once. Sequencing used blood. Receptors were obtained from a girl aged 2 to 9 with multiple sclerosis. Both conserved end residues are part of each CDR3. A D gene is named only where the DNA matches it firmly. Clone size appears in some rows only: once, few, many, or a class for an expanded clone.

D gene: NA; V gene: TRBV11-1; clone size: few; J gene: TRBJ2-4; CDR3 DNA: TGTGCCAGCAGCCCACTCGGACAGGCATGGGCTAGCGGACTTAGAGCCAAAAACATTCAGTACTTC; CDR3 protein: CASSPLGQAWASGLRAKNIQYF
D gene: NA; V gene: TRBV20-1; clone size: NA; J gene: TRBJ1-5; CDR3 DNA: TGCAGTGCGAGCGGGACACTAAGCAATCAGCCCCAGCATTTT; CDR3 protein: CSASGTLSNQPQHF
D gene: NA; V gene: TRBV7-6; clone size: few; J gene: TRBJ2-7; CDR3 DNA: TGTGCCAGCAGCTTAGGAGCAGGGGTAAGCTACGAGCAGTACTTC; CDR3 protein: CASSLGAGVSYEQYF
D gene: NA; V gene: TRBV19; clone size: NA; J gene: TRBJ2-7; CDR3 DNA: TGTGCCAGTAGAAGGGAGGCTACCAGCTCCTACGAGCAGTACTTC; CDR3 protein: CASRREATSSYEQYF
D gene: NA; V gene: TRBV20-1; clone size: NA; J gene: TRBJ2-1; CDR3 DNA: TGCAGTGCTAACCAGTACATCACCCTAACCTACAATGAGCAGTTCTTC; CDR3 protein: CSANQYITLTYNEQFF
D gene: NA; V gene: TRBV2; clone size: few; J gene: TRBJ1-4; CDR3 DNA: TGTGCCAGCAGCGGGGTTAATGAAAAACTGTTTTTT; CDR3 protein: CASSGVNEKLFF
D gene: TRBD2; V gene: TRBV7-2; clone size: NA; J gene: TRBJ2-5; CDR3 DNA: TGTGCCAGCAGCGCGACTAGCGGGGTCGAGGCCCAGTACTTC; CDR3 protein: CASSATSGVEAQYF
D gene: NA; V gene: TRBV4-2; clone size: NA; J gene: TRBJ1-3; CDR3 DNA: TGTGCCAGCAGCCAGGATATGTCGGTGGGTGGAAACACCATATATTTT; CDR3 protein: CASSQDMSVGGNTIYF
D gene: NA; V gene: TRBV7-7; clone size: NA; J gene: TRBJ1-1; CDR3 DNA: TGTGCCAGCACGGCGTGGGCTGGGACTAACACTGAAGCTTTCTTT; CDR3 protein: CASTAWAGTNTEAFF
D gene: NA; V gene: TRBV4-1; clone size: NA; J gene: TRBJ2-7; CDR3 DNA: TGCGCCAGCAGCCAAGCGCTCCGGGGCGACTACGAGCAGTACTTC; CDR3 protein: CASSQALRGDYEQYF
D gene: NA; V gene: TRBV24-1; clone size: NA; J gene: TRBJ1-2; CDR3 DNA: TGTGCCACCAGTGATTTAAGAAGGGGCTATGGCTACACCTTC; CDR3 protein: CATSDLRRGYGYTF
D gene: TRBD1; V gene: TRBV5-5; clone size: few; J gene: TRBJ2-7; CDR3 DNA: TGTGCCAGCAGTCGGGACAGGGGTATCTCCTACGAGCAGTACTTC; CDR3 protein: CASSRDRGISYEQYF
D gene: TRBD2; V gene: TRBV7-8; clone size: few; J gene: TRBJ2-1; CDR3 DNA: TGTGCCAGCAGCTTAGCGCTGGTGGGAGGGAATTACAATGAGCAGTTCTTC; CDR3 protein: CASSLALVGGNYNEQFF
D gene: NA; V gene: TRBV12-3/TRBV12-4; clone size: NA; J gene: TRBJ2-7; CDR3 DNA: TGTGCCAGCAGTTTCGTGGGGACCTACGAGCAGTACTTC; CDR3 protein: CASSFVGTYEQYF
D gene: NA; V gene: TRBV12-3/TRBV12-4; clone size: NA; J gene: TRBJ2-3; CDR3 DNA: TGTGCCAGCAGCCCCGGGACCCGGCTTAGCACAGATACGCAGTATTTT; CDR3 protein: CASSPGTRLSTDTQYF
D gene: TRBD1; V gene: TRBV12-3/TRBV12-4; clone size: NA; J gene: TRBJ2-5; CDR3 DNA: TGTGCCAGCAGTCCGAACTCGGGACAGCAAGAGACCCAGTACTTC; CDR3 protein: CASSPNSGQQETQYF
D gene: NA; V gene: TRBV29-1; clone size: once; J gene: TRBJ1-1; CDR3 DNA: TGCAGCGCGAACAGGGAGAACATGAACACTGAAGCTTTCTTT; CDR3 protein: CSANRENMNTEAFF
D gene: NA; V gene: TRBV7-2; clone size: NA; J gene: TRBJ2-3; CDR3 DNA: TGTGCCAGCAGCTTGGATCCTGGGCTCACAGATACGCAGTATTTT; CDR3 protein: CASSLDPGLTDTQYF
D gene: NA; V gene: TRBV10-3; clone size: few; J gene: TRBJ1-1; CDR3 DNA: TGTGCCACGCGTAACAGGGAGGACACTGAAGCTTTCTTT; CDR3 protein: CATRNREDTEAFF
D gene: NA; V gene: TRBV5-5; clone size: few; J gene: TRBJ1-4; CDR3 DNA: TGTGCCAGCAGCTCTAGCCTCGGTGCAACTAATGAAAAACTGTTTTTT; CDR3 protein: CASSSSLGATNEKLFF
D gene: TRBD1; V gene: TRBV7-8; clone size: NA; J gene: TRBJ1-2; CDR3 DNA: TGTGCCAGCAGCTTTGGACAGGGGACCTATGGCTACACCTTC; CDR3 protein: CASSFGQGTYGYTF
D gene: NA; V gene: TRBV10-3; clone size: few; J gene: TRBJ2-5; CDR3 DNA: TGTGCCATCAGTGCCCAGATGAGTCTTTCCGGGGGCGGAGAGACCCAGTACTTC; CDR3 protein: CAISAQMSLSGGGETQYF
D gene: NA; V gene: TRBV7-9; clone size: NA; J gene: TRBJ2-7; CDR3 DNA: TGTGCCAGCAGCCTAGGACTCGACTCCTACGAGCAGTACTTC; CDR3 protein: CASSLGLDSYEQYF
D gene: TRBD1; V gene: TRBV12-3/TRBV12-4; clone size: NA; J gene: TRBJ2-1; CDR3 DNA: TGTGCCAGCAGTCTGGGACAGGACCCATTCTGGCGCTACAATGAGCAGTTCTTC; CDR3 protein: CASSLGQDPFWRYNEQFF
D gene: NA; V gene: TRBV6-1; clone size: few; J gene: TRBJ1-1; CDR3 DNA: TGTGCCAGCAGTGAACTTGGGAACACTGAAGCTTTCTTT; CDR3 protein: CASSELGNTEAFF
D gene: NA; V gene: TRBV28; clone size: NA; J gene: TRBJ2-7; CDR3 DNA: TGTGCCAGCAGTTCGGGTATCTGGTACTTC; CDR3 protein: CASSSGIWYF
D gene: NA; V gene: TRBV14; clone size: NA; J gene: TRBJ2-7; CDR3 DNA: TGTGCCAGCAGCCAAGGATACTACAATGAGCAGTACTTC; CDR3 protein: CASSQGYYNEQYF
D gene: TRBD2; V gene: TRBV2; clone size: NA; J gene: TRBJ2-1; CDR3 DNA: TGTGCCAGCAGGGAGCGGGAGAGCTCCTACAATGAGCAGTTCTTC; CDR3 protein: CASRERESSYNEQFF
D gene: TRBD2; V gene: TRBV20-1; clone size: few; J gene: TRBJ2-7; CDR3 DNA: TGCAGTGCTGCTCCGGGACTAGCGAGGGCCGGGGTCTACGAGCAGTACTTC; CDR3 protein: CSAAPGLARAGVYEQYF
D gene: TRBD1; V gene: TRBV27; clone size: NA; J gene: TRBJ2-7; CDR3 DNA: TGTGCCAGCAGAAAACCGGGACAGGTGGACGAGCAGTACTTC; CDR3 protein: CASRKPGQVDEQYF
D gene: TRBD2; V gene: TRBV7-9; clone size: few; J gene: TRBJ2-3; CDR3 DNA: TGTGCCAGCAGCTTAACACTAGCGGCAGATACGCAGTATTTT; CDR3 protein: CASSLTLAADTQYF
D gene: TRBD2; V gene: TRBV11-2; clone size: NA; J gene: TRBJ2-1; CDR3 DNA: TGTGCCAGCAGCTCCCGTCAGACTAGCGGAAACAATGAGCAGTTCTTC; CDR3 protein: CASSSRQTSGNNEQFF
D gene: NA; V gene: TRBV19; clone size: NA; J gene: TRBJ2-1; CDR3 DNA: TGTGCCAGTAGTCGTGTGGCGGAGCAGTTCTTC; CDR3 protein: CASSRVAEQFF
D gene: NA; V gene: TRBV7-2; clone size: NA; J gene: TRBJ2-2; CDR3 DNA: TGTGCCAGCAGCTTAGAATGGGCCAACACCGGGGAGCTGTTTTTT; CDR3 protein: CASSLEWANTGELFF
D gene: NA; V gene: TRBV5-5; clone size: few; J gene: TRBJ2-7; CDR3 DNA: TGTGCCAGCAGCTTGCTGGCGGTGGGGACCTACGAGCAGTACTTC; CDR3 protein: CASSLLAVGTYEQYF
D gene: NA; V gene: TRBV6-5; clone size: NA; J gene: TRBJ2-3; CDR3 DNA: TGTGCCAGCAGTTACTCGATACAGGCGGCAGATACGCAGTATTTT; CDR3 protein: CASSYSIQAADTQYF
D gene: NA; V gene: TRBV6-4; clone size: NA; J gene: TRBJ2-3; CDR3 DNA: TGTGCCAGCAGTGTTTCCGGGGCGGTAGATACGCAGTATTTT; CDR3 protein: CASSVSGAVDTQYF
D gene: NA; V gene: TRBV12-3/TRBV12-4; clone size: NA; J gene: TRBJ2-7; CDR3 DNA: TGTGCCAGCAGTTGGACAAACTACGAGCAGTACTTC; CDR3 protein: CASSWTNYEQYF
D gene: NA; V gene: TRBV29-1; clone size: NA; J gene: TRBJ2-7; CDR3 DNA: TGCAGCGTCGGACCAAGACTAGGAACCTACGAGCAGTACTTC; CDR3 protein: CSVGPRLGTYEQYF
D gene: NA; V gene: TRBV7-9; clone size: NA; J gene: TRBJ2-2; CDR3 DNA: TGTGCCAGCAGCTTATTGATCGGGGAGCTGTTTTTT; CDR3 protein: CASSLLIGELFF
D gene: NA; V gene: TRBV6-1; clone size: many; J gene: TRBJ1-2; CDR3 DNA: TGTGCCAGCAGTGATAGATATGGCTACACCTTC; CDR3 protein: CASSDRYGYTF